The next 23 T cell receptor beta chains were all read from a single sample in a study of T-cell reconstitution after alpha-beta-depleted transplantation in children. A library of TCRbeta sequences, prepared with unique molecular identifiers, was generated. TCRdb re-called the PCR reads with MiXCR, one entry per CDR3 protein. The profile shows a few hundred thousand distinct CDR3 sequences, over 10% of them singletons. The specimen comprised PBMCs, mostly from graft donor cells, sampled 360 days after TCRalphabeta/CD19-depleted stem cell transplant. These TCRs come from a male patient under 18 who had a stem cell transplant for acute myeloid leukemia, so the T cells may come from the graft donor.

This clonotype has only one observation. V and J are TRBV4-3 and TRBJ2-7; TRBD2 matches 10 bases. V gave up 3 bases and J gave up 3 bases; unmatched junction bases: 5. The CDR3 runs 15 residues. Germline lookup yields CDR1 LGHNA and CDR2 YSLEER. CDR3 protein: CASSHRAGGSYEQYF. In DNA form, the CDR3 reads TGCGCCAGCAGCCACCGAGCGGGAGGGAGCTACGAGCAGTACTTC.

This clonotype was recorded once. At one end, the junction sequence differs from germline, possibly due to a read error. V and J are TRBV11-2 and TRBJ2-5, with 8 bases matching TRBD1. The germline gives CDR1 SGHAT, CDR2 FQNNGV. The CDR3 spans 15 residues. This CDR3 is CASSLRTGKQEAQYF. Written as DNA, the CDR3 is TGTGCCAGCAGCCTCCGGACAGGGAAGCAAGAGGCCCAGTACTTC. The full variable domain, in which reference TRBV11-2 and TRBJ2-5 provide the parts outside the CDR3, is EAGVAQSPRYKIIEKRQSVAFWCNPISGHATLYWYQQILGQGPKLLIQFQNNGVVDDSQLPKDRFSAERLKGVDSTLKIQPAKLEDSAVYLCASSLRTGKQEAQYFGPGTRLLVL.

CDR3 in DNA: TGTGCCAGCAGCAAAGACAGGGGAGACGAGCAGTACTTC. Translation gives CASSKDRGDEQYF. The chain is built from TRBV9 and TRBJ2-7; TRBD1 matches 8 bases. The trim removed 4 bases at V and 5 bases at J, leaving 5 bases unmatched. Germline CDR1 is SGDLS and CDR2 is YYNGEE. The CDR3 contains 13 residues. The whole variable domain, filled in from reference TRBV9 and TRBJ2-7, reads DSGVTQTPKHLITATGQRVTLRCSPRSGDLSVYWYQQSLDQGLQFLIQYYNGEERAKGNILERFSAQQFPDLHSELNLSSLELGDSALYFCASSKDRGDEQYFGPGTRLTVT.

V gene TRBV29-1 combines with J gene TRBJ2-3; TRBD1 or TRBD2 may be the D gene (6 bases each). The ends were cut back, 4 bases at V and 0 bases at J, with 8 bases in the middle. The CDR3 consists of 13 residues. Germline assignment: CDR1 SQVTM and CDR2 ANQGSEA. CDR3 residues: CSVVGGSTDTQYF. CDR3 DNA: TGCAGCGTTGTAGGGGGGAGCACAGATACGCAGTATTTT.

The chain recombines TRBV5-1 with TRBJ2-1; TRBD1 is a possible D gene (6 bases). The germline CDR1 and CDR2 sequences are SGHRS and YFSETQ. V shed 2 bases and J shed 9 bases, with 21 bases lying between them. This CDR3 comprises 16 residues. In DNA, the CDR3 is TGCGCCAGCAGCTTACCCCAGGGGTCCACCTACGGTGAGCAGTTCTTC. Translating it yields CASSLPQGSTYGEQFF.

This clonotype was counted at least ten times. The chain couples TRBV7-9 to TRBJ2-7; 10 bases fit TRBD1. Per the germline V gene, CDR1 is SEHNR and CDR2 is FQNEAQ (reference sequence). The CDR3 is made up of 15 amino acids. Trimming took 5 bases from V and 7 from J; bases not matched to a gene: 11. CDR3 coding DNA: TGTGCCAGCAGCGCCTTTCGGACAGGGGGTACGGAGCAGTACTTC. Encoded protein: CASSAFRTGGTEQYF.

The chain employs TRBV12-3 or TRBV12-4 and TRBJ2-3; TRBD2 is a possible D gene (6 bases). V was pared by 7 bases and J by 3 bases, with 20 bases between. The CDR3 loop spans 16 amino acids. CDR3 DNA: TGTGCCAGCACCCTCGGAGGGGCGGTCGGGACAGATACGCAGTATTTT. Protein product: CASTLGGAVGTDTQYF.

This clonotype was observed a handful of times. The gene calls are TRBV29-1 and TRBJ2-6; 8 bases line up with TRBD1. Germline V gene data show CDR1 as SQVTM and CDR2 as ANQGSEA. J gave up 0 bases and V 0 bases, and 10 bases lay outside the gene matches. The CDR3 consists of 19 residues. In DNA form, the CDR3 reads TGCAGCGTTGAAGACGGGAACAGGGGGAGACACTCTGGGGCCAACGTCCTGACTTTC. Translation: CSVEDGNRGRHSGANVLTF.

The genes are TRBV14 and TRBJ2-7; possible D gene TRBD2, 5 bases. The germline V and J ends were trimmed by 2 bases and 2 bases, with 13 bases remaining between them. The germline CDR1 and CDR2 sequences are SGHDN and FVKESK. The CDR3 loop spans 15 amino acids. The CDR3 region has the DNA TGTGCCAGCAGCCAACTTCTGGGGAGCACCTACGAGCAGTACTTC. This codes for CASSQLLGSTYEQYF.

This clonotype was seen only a few times. The genes are TRBV28 and TRBJ2-2; D is ambiguous. This CDR3 spans 15 amino acids. The V gene lost 5 bases and the J gene lost 5 bases, with 15 bases spanning the gap. Germline values: CDR1 MDHEN, CDR2 SYDVKM. The DNA of the CDR3 is TGTGCCAGCAGTCCCTCGTATGGCCCAACCGGGGAGCTGTTTTTT. It is translated as CASSPSYGPTGELFF.

This clonotype was counted many times. J is TRBJ1-4 and V is TRBV10-3; D unclear. With 4 bases removed from V and 8 bases from J, the gap between germline ends came to 8 bases. Germline assignment: CDR1 ENHRY and CDR2 SYGVKD. This CDR3 has 12 amino acids. The CDR3 bases are TGTGCCATCAGTGCGGGTCTGGAAAAACTGTTTTTT. Residues: CAISAGLEKLFF.

This clonotype was observed many times. This sequence joins TRBV12-3 or TRBV12-4 and TRBJ2-5; D not certain. The V and J ends lost 6 bases and 0 bases respectively, with 8 bases between them. The CDR3 length is 13 residues. The CDR3 DNA reads TGTGCCAGCAGCTCCGACAACCAAGAGACCCAGTACTTC. It translates to CASSSDNQETQYF.

There are many counts of this clonotype. J is TRBJ2-3 and V is TRBV4-3, with a weak D call TRBD1 (6 bases). Between the trimmed V and J ends, which lost 0 bases and 3 bases, there was a span of 25 bases. This CDR3 has 20 amino acids. Germline lookup yields CDR1 LGHNA and CDR2 YSLEER. The CDR3 reads CASSQEDFLGAVGGTDTQYF. Written as DNA, the CDR3 is TGCGCCAGCAGCCAAGAAGATTTTTTGGGGGCCGTAGGGGGTACAGATACGCAGTATTTT.

This clonotype showed up just a few times. The rearrangement links TRBV12-5 to TRBJ2-2, with unresolved D. The CDR3 runs 17 residues. From germline, CDR1 is LGHNT and CDR2 FRNRAP. With 0 bases removed from V and 6 bases from J, the gap between germline ends came to 17 bases. The CDR3 nucleotides read TGTGCTAGTGGTTTGGTACATTCCGTTTTCGGACCCGGGGAGCTGTTTTTT. Protein sequence: CASGLVHSVFGPGELFF.

This clonotype was seen many times. CDR3 protein: CASSPTVVAIIVRKTQYF. The CDR3 region has the DNA TGTGCCAGCAGCCCAACCGTGGTAGCAATCATTGTTCGGAAGACCCAGTACTTC. The chain couples TRBV7-8 to TRBJ2-5, with D hard to call. Germline loops: CDR1 SGHVS, CDR2 FQNEAQ. This CDR3 has 18 residues. Trimming cost V 5 bases and J 6 bases, with 28 bases left between them.

This clonotype was observed many times. V gene TRBV29-1 combines with J gene TRBJ2-5, with a possible D match to TRBD2 (6 bases). Germline V gene lookup returns CDR1 SQVTM and CDR2 ANQGSEA. Trimming removed 7 bases at V and 5 bases at J, with 20 bases between. The CDR3 length is 14 residues. The CDR3 here is CSDPRDRRAETQYF. DNA of the CDR3: TGCAGCGACCCCCGGGACCGGAGGGCCGAGACCCAGTACTTC. The full variable domain, rest sourced from reference TRBV29-1 and TRBJ2-5, is SAVISQKPSRDICQRGTSLTIQCQVDSQVTMMFWYRQQPGQSLTLIATANQGSEATYESGFVIDKFPISRPNLTFSTLTVSNMSPEDSSIYLCSDPRDRRAETQYFGPGTRLLVL.

This clonotype was seen only a few times. The chain uses TRBV6-4 and TRBJ2-1; no clear D. The CDR3 covers 12 residues. Germline V gene sequence: CDR1 MRHNA, CDR2 SNTAGT. CDR3 amino acids: CVPQSGANEQFF. For the CDR3, the DNA is TGTGTCCCACAATCCGGCGCTAATGAGCAGTTCTTC.

V gene TRBV5-5 combines with J gene TRBJ1-2; 7 bases agree with TRBD1. There are 14 residues in the CDR3. Germline V lookup: CDR1 SGHKS, CDR2 YYEKEE (reference sequence). Trimming cost V 4 bases and J 0 bases; bases outside gene matches: 3. Here the CDR3 reads CASSGTVSNYGYTF. DNA of the CDR3: TGTGCCAGCAGCGGGACAGTTTCTAACTATGGCTACACCTTC.

On this clonotype: A read error may be the cause here, since a much bigger clone is one base away. The V call is TRBV6-2 or TRBV6-3, the J call TRBJ2-1; TRBD2 agrees at 13 bases. The CDR3 contains 14 residues. The germline V gene has CDR1 MNHEY and CDR2 SVGEGT. V lost 11 bases and J lost 8; bases outside the gene matches: 9. The CDR3 bases are TGTGCCGGCGCCCGGACTAGCGGGAGAGATGAGCAGTTCTTC. The encoded protein is CAGARTSGRDEQFF.

Notes on this clonotype: Germline and junction disagree at one end, which may indicate a read error. The rearrangement joins TRBV4-2 to TRBJ1-1, with a possible D match to TRBD1 (6 bases). This CDR3 is 16 amino acids long. Germline-derived CDR1 and CDR2 are LGHNA and YNFKEQ. The CDR3 DNA is TGTTCCAGCAGCTATGGGGGGAGGGGGAGGGGCACTGAAGCTTTCTTT. Its protein product is CSSSYGGRGRGTEAFF.

The chain recombines TRBV29-1 with TRBJ1-1, with 7 bases matching TRBD1. The CDR3 has 13 residues. V lost 8 bases and J lost 4; bases outside the gene matches: 10. Germline CDR1 is SQVTM and CDR2 is ANQGSEA. The CDR3 nucleotides read TGCAGCTCCAACAGGGGCTCGGGCACTGAAGCTTTCTTT. Amino acids: CSSNRGSGTEAFF.

V and J are TRBV5-5 and TRBJ1-5; 7 bases are shared with TRBD1. J was trimmed by 5 bases and V by 4 bases; bases with no gene match: 9. This CDR3 has 15 residues. CDR1 is SGHKS, CDR2 YYEKEE, per germline (reference sequence). DNA for the CDR3: TGTGCCAGCAGCCATACCGGGACAGTCGATCAGCCCCAGCATTTT. Residues: CASSHTGTVDQPQHF.

The table lists this clonotype with many counts. V is TRBV27 and J is TRBJ2-7, with D tentatively TRBD2 (5 bases). This CDR3 has 13 amino acids. Per germline, CDR1 MNHEY and CDR2 SMNVEV (reference sequence). V lost 8 bases, J lost 0 bases, and 11 bases lay in between. CDR3: CASGESGSYEQYF. The CDR3 coding sequence is TGTGCCAGCGGGGAGAGCGGCTCCTACGAGCAGTACTTC.